This TCR beta chain was obtained from a study of blood T cell repertoires in COVID-19. Whole-study context: Nucleic acid was either cDNA or gDNA, and it came from T cells, B-cell-depleted T cells, or PBMCs.

Sequencing was performed with immunoSEQ multiplex PCR; in TCRdb, only in-frame clones are kept and a portion is missing. The sample yields hundreds of thousands of clones, around nine tenths seen once. The CDR3 has 18 residues. Germline V gene data show CDR1 as PRHDT and CDR2 as FYEKMQ (reference sequence). Trimming removed 1 base from V and 7 bases from J; junction bases left unmatched: 8. The V and J genes are TRBV13 and TRBJ2-1; 15 bases match TRBD2. The sequenced sample consisted of peripheral blood. This TCR derives from a woman aged 45-60 years with COVID-19, enrolled during active disease. The CDR3 spells CASSLEGLAGGTRNEQFF. The CDR3 DNA sequence: TGTGCCAGCAGCTTAGAGGGACTAGCGGGGGGTACGAGGAATGAGCAGTTCTTC.